This entry describes one T cell receptor (beta chain). Its matching antigen is unknown. One end of the junction varies from germline; a read error may be responsible. This sample is part of a study of a mutant IDH1 vaccine in newly diagnosed glioma. The repertoire was sequenced with immunoSEQ multiplex PCR; TCRdb's copy has only in-frame clones and lacks some. The data hold about 64,000 clones, with roughly 71% observed a single time. Time point denoted: week 35, safety follow-up. Mutant IDH1 20-mer peptide, at 300 ug, made up each vaccine dose, with topical imiquimod. Germline V lookup: CDR1 SSHAT, CDR2 FNYEAQ (reference sequence). The CDR3 spans 13 residues.

The sequencing used PBMCs, collected from a glioma patient whose treatment included an IDH1 peptide vaccine. The chain couples TRBV7-7 to TRBJ2-2, with D perhaps TRBD1 or TRBD2 (5 bases each). The origin of this receptor is a man between 50 and 59 years old with glioma. As DNA, the CDR3 is TGTGCTAGCAGCCTCGGGGCCACCGGGGAGCTGTTTTTT. Residues: CASSLGATGELFF. The variable domain in full, with the rest retrieved from reference TRBV7-7 and TRBJ2-2, is GAGVSQSPRYKVTKRGQDVTLRCDPISSHATLYWYQQALGQGPEFLTYFNYEAQPDKSGLPSDRFSAERPEGSISTLTIQRTEQRDSAMYRCASSLGATGELFFGEGSRLTVL.